These 30 T cell receptor beta chains were sequenced from one sample in a study of control samples from healthy donors and cancer patients. Repertoires were generated with immunoSEQ multiplex PCR, while TCRdb's copy carries only in-frame clones and drops some. Among 120,000 or so clones, around 90% were seen once, and the ten largest hold roughly 43%. Specimen: blood. These receptors were taken from a man over 45 in good health.

The chain employs TRBV9 and TRBJ2-7; D may be TRBD1 or TRBD2 (5 bases each). The V and J ends lost 0 bases and 0 bases respectively, with 10 bases between them. Germline CDR1 SGDLS, CDR2 YYNGEE. This CDR3 has 15 amino acids. Written as DNA, the CDR3 is TGTGCCAGCAGCGTAGCTGCAGGGACCTCCTACGAGCAGTACTTC. This encodes CASSVAAGTSYEQYF.

The gene calls are TRBV7-2 and TRBJ2-1, with D uncertain. Trimming stripped 3 bases from V and 3 bases from J, with 6 bases between. Germline assignment: CDR1 SGHTA and CDR2 FQGNSA. The CDR3 contains 13 residues. CDR3 in amino acids: CASSLTLYNEQFF. The CDR3 DNA reads as TGTGCCAGCAGCTTGACACTCTACAATGAGCAGTTCTTC.

The rearrangement links TRBV11-2 to TRBJ1-3, with D uncertain. The CDR3 runs to 14 residues. V was pared by 2 bases and J by 3 bases, with 8 bases between. Germline assignment: CDR1 SGHAT and CDR2 FQNNGV. CDR3 sequence (DNA): TGTGCCAGCAGCTTACAGGCAGATGGAAACACCATATATTTT. Protein product: CASSLQADGNTIYF.

This clone was seen more than once but under ten times. The gene calls are TRBV6-5 and TRBJ1-2; the D is unclear. The germline V and J ends were trimmed by 0 bases and 10 bases, with 12 bases remaining between them. Per the germline V gene, CDR1 is MNHEY and CDR2 is SVGAGI. This CDR3 has 13 amino acids. CDR3 DNA sequence: TGTGCCAGCAGTTACTCGAAACTCCTCGCCTACACCTTC. Translated: CASSYSKLLAYTF.

Written as DNA, the CDR3 is TGTGCCAGCAGCTTAGAACCCCGACTAGCCAATGAGCAGTTCTTC. This sequence encodes CASSLEPRLANEQFF. The chain couples TRBV11-2 to TRBJ2-1, with 7 bases aligning to TRBD2. The V and J ends lost 0 bases and 6 bases, in that order; junction bases with no gene match: 5. The germline V gene encodes CDR1 SGHAT and CDR2 FQNNGV. The CDR3 spans 15 residues. The variable domain in full, completed from reference TRBV11-2 and TRBJ2-1, reads EAGVAQSPRYKIIEKRQSVAFWCNPISGHATLYWYQQILGQGPKLLIQFQNNGVVDDSQLPKDRFSAERLKGVDSTLKIQPAKLEDSAVYLCASSLEPRLANEQFFGPGTRLTVL.

The CDR3 sequence: CASRPLTGNQPQHF. DNA of the CDR3: TGTGCCAGCAGGCCCCTGACAGGGAATCAGCCCCAGCATTTT. V and J are TRBV27 and TRBJ1-5, with 7 bases lining up with TRBD1. This CDR3 region has 14 residues. From germline, CDR1 is MNHEY and CDR2 SMNVEV (reference sequence). Trimming cost V 6 bases and J 4 bases; bases outside gene matches: 6.

This chain connects TRBV27 to TRBJ1-5; D unclear. Germline V gene data show CDR1 as MNHEY and CDR2 as SMNVEV (reference sequence). Trimming stripped 2 bases from V and 4 bases from J, with 9 bases between. There are 14 residues in the CDR3. The CDR3 bases are TGTGCCAGCAGTTTAAGAGAGAAAAATCAGCCCCAGCATTTT. It yields the protein CASSLREKNQPQHF.

This clone was counted a single time. This chain connects TRBV28 to TRBJ1-3, with a possible D match to TRBD1 (5 bases). Germline CDR1 MDHEN, CDR2 SYDVKM. The CDR3 extends over 14 amino acids. V shed 5 bases and J shed 4 bases, with 12 bases lying between them. The CDR3 loop is CASSPGAHGNTIYF. Written as DNA, the CDR3 is TGTGCCAGCAGTCCCGGGGCTCACGGAAACACCATATATTTT.

This chain uses TRBV5-1 with TRBJ2-3, with D tentatively TRBD2 (6 bases). The ends were cut back, 4 bases at V and 2 bases at J, with 20 bases in the middle. Germline V lookup: CDR1 SGHRS, CDR2 YFSETQ. The CDR3 has 17 amino acids. CDR3 sequence: CASSGDSGAGLTDTQYF. The CDR3 nucleotides read TGCGCCAGCAGCGGCGATTCCGGAGCGGGCCTCACAGATACGCAGTATTTT. The entire variable domain, with the rest obtained from reference TRBV5-1 and TRBJ2-3, is as follows: KAGVTQTPRYLIKTRGQQVTLSCSPISGHRSVSWYQQTPGQGLQFLFEYFSETQRNKGNFPGRFSGRQFSNSRSEMNVSTLELGDSALYLCASSGDSGAGLTDTQYFGPGTRLTVL.

V gene TRBV19 combines with J gene TRBJ2-7; D could derive from TRBD1 or TRBD2 (5 bases each). Germline V gene data show CDR1 as LNHDA and CDR2 as SQIVND (reference sequence). This CDR3 is 16 amino acids long. Trimming took 4 bases from V and 0 from J, leaving 16 bases between them. CDR3 in DNA: TGTGCCAGTAGTACAATCGGGGACGGCCACTCCTACGAGCAGTACTTC. Amino acids: CASSTIGDGHSYEQYF.

V is TRBV10-3 and J is TRBJ1-6, with D perhaps matching TRBD1 (6 bases). The CDR3 is made up of 14 amino acids. The V gene's germline CDR1 is ENHRY and CDR2 SYGVKD. The ends were cut back, 6 bases at V and 8 bases at J, with 14 bases in the middle. The CDR3 is CAISPGTRDSPLHF. DNA of the CDR3: TGTGCCATCAGCCCCGGGACAAGGGATTCACCCCTCCACTTT.

The rearrangement links TRBV6-2 or TRBV6-3 to TRBJ1-1, with D tentatively TRBD1 (5 bases). CDR3 length: 17 residues. CDR1 MNHEY and CDR2 SVGEGT come from the germline V gene. Trimming removed 6 bases from V and 0 bases from J, with 20 bases in between. In DNA form, the CDR3 reads TGTGCCAGCAGCCCCGAGGGGTACGGAATAATGAACACTGAAGCTTTCTTT. Residues: CASSPEGYGIMNTEAFF.

This chain connects TRBV5-1 to TRBJ1-2; TRBD1 matches 7 bases. Germline CDR1 is SGHRS and CDR2 is YFSETQ. This CDR3 has 14 amino acids. With 0 bases clipped from V and 3 bases from J, the junction kept 2 bases outside the gene matches. CDR3 region: CASSLGDSYYGYTF. DNA of the CDR3: TGCGCCAGCAGCTTGGGGGACAGCTACTATGGCTACACCTTC. Full variable domain (outside the CDR3, taken from reference TRBV5-1 and TRBJ1-2): KAGVTQTPRYLIKTRGQQVTLSCSPISGHRSVSWYQQTPGQGLQFLFEYFSETQRNKGNFPGRFSGRQFSNSRSEMNVSTLELGDSALYLCASSLGDSYYGYTFGSGTRLTVV.

The chain links TRBV9 to TRBJ2-1, with 10 nucleotides matching TRBD2. J was trimmed by 3 bases and V by 0 bases; bases with no gene match: 6. Germline CDR1 reads SGDLS; CDR2 reads YYNGEE. This CDR3 region has 17 residues. CDR3 region: CASSVGTSGSLYNEQFF. The DNA for the CDR3 is TGTGCCAGCAGCGTAGGGACTAGCGGCTCCCTCTACAATGAGCAGTTCTTC.

This sequence joins TRBV18 and TRBJ1-2; 10 bases line up with TRBD1. CDR3 length equals 14 residues. After removal of 5 bases from V and 3 bases from J, the junction contained 3 bases not matched to a gene. Germline CDR1 and CDR2: KGHSH and LQKENI. For the CDR3, the DNA is TGTGCCAGCTCAGACAGGGGGCGCGACTATGGCTACACCTTC. This sequence encodes CASSDRGRDYGYTF. Full variable domain (missing parts from reference TRBV18 and TRBJ1-2): NAGVMQNPRHLVRRRGQEARLRCSPMKGHSHVYWYRQLPEEGLKFMVYLQKENIIDESGMPKERFSAEFPKEGPSILRIQQVVRGDSAAYFCASSDRGRDYGYTFGSGTRLTVV.

The chain employs TRBV4-1 and TRBJ2-7; tentative D call: TRBD2 (6 bases). There are 15 residues in the CDR3. The V gene lost 0 bases and the J gene lost 5 bases, with 14 bases spanning the gap. The germline V gene encodes CDR1 MGHRA and CDR2 YSYEKL. CDR3 residues: CASSQDVAGRHEQYF. The CDR3 coding sequence is TGCGCCAGCAGCCAAGATGTGGCAGGGAGGCACGAGCAGTACTTC.

The rearrangement joins TRBV12-2 to TRBJ2-2; TRBD2 reflects the table's D call only, with no check against the DNA. TRBV12-2 counts as a pseudogene. There are 17 residues in the CDR3. CDR3 residues: CASRLGLTSGGHRELFF. The CDR3 bases are TGTGCAAGTCGCTTAGGGTTGACTAGCGGGGGTCACCGGGAGCTGTTTTTT.

This chain joins TRBV7-2 and TRBJ2-5; D not resolved. Germline V gene lookup returns CDR1 SGHTA and CDR2 FQGNSA. The CDR3 runs 13 residues. V was clipped by 0 bases and J by 3 bases, with 5 bases between them. CDR3 region: CASSLAQEETQYF. The CDR3 region has the DNA TGTGCCAGCAGCTTAGCGCAGGAAGAGACCCAGTACTTC.

J is TRBJ2-7 and V is TRBV29-1; 7 positions agree with TRBD1. The CDR3 is made up of 18 amino acids. Germline V gene data show CDR1 as SQVTM and CDR2 as ANQGSEA. The V gene end was trimmed by 0 bases and the J gene end by 2 bases; junction bases not matched to a gene: 16. The CDR3 nucleotides read TGCAGCGTTGAAGATCGGGACCCCGCCGGGACAGATGCCTACGAGCAGTACTTC. Its protein is CSVEDRDPAGTDAYEQYF.

The V gene is TRBV6-2 or TRBV6-3, the J gene TRBJ2-5; D unresolved. V lost 3 bases, J lost 5 bases, and 13 bases lay in between. Germline V gene data show CDR1 as MNHEY and CDR2 as SVGEGT. The CDR3 spans 14 residues. The CDR3, as DNA: TGTGCCAGCAGTTATCTCAAGGAGACGGAGACCCAGTACTTC. Its translation: CASSYLKETETQYF.

J is TRBJ1-3 and V is TRBV18; no reliable D call. The CDR3 length is 16 residues. With 0 bases removed from V and 0 bases from J, the gap between germline ends came to 9 bases. CDR1 KGHSH and CDR2 LQKENI come from the germline V gene. The CDR3 nucleotides are TGTGCCAGCTCACCACCGAACGGGGTCTCTGGAAACACCATATATTTT. Translating gives CASSPPNGVSGNTIYF.

V gene TRBV18 combines with J gene TRBJ1-5; 10 bases are shared with TRBD1. There are 15 residues in the CDR3. J was trimmed by 4 bases and V by 6 bases; bases with no gene match: 6. Germline-derived CDR1 and CDR2 are KGHSH and LQKENI. The CDR3 region is CASSPTGGENQPQHF. Here the CDR3 DNA reads TGTGCCAGCTCCCCGACAGGGGGCGAAAATCAGCCCCAGCATTTT.

This clone was counted between two and nine times. This rearrangement joins TRBV25-1 to TRBJ1-2; possibly TRBD1 for D (5 bases). The CDR3 loop spans 14 amino acids. V was cut by 8 bases and J by 4 bases, with 17 bases left in between. Germline V gives CDR1 MGHDK, CDR2 SYGVNS. The CDR3 loop reads CASEGPDRFYGYTF. The CDR3 nucleotides read TGTGCCAGCGAAGGGCCTGACAGATTCTATGGCTACACCTTC.

This sequence joins TRBV28 and TRBJ1-5, with D perhaps matching TRBD1 (6 bases). Germline CDR1 MDHEN, CDR2 SYDVKM. The CDR3 loop spans 16 amino acids. Trimming shortened V by 6 bases and J by 1 base, and 16 bases separated the two germline ends. DNA for the CDR3: TGTGCCAGCAGCCGACTTCGGACAGAAAGCAATCAGCCCCAGCATTTT. Encoded protein: CASSRLRTESNQPQHF. Full variable domain (rest looked up from reference TRBV28 and TRBJ1-5): DVKVTQSSRYLVKRTGEKVFLECVQDMDHENMFWYRQDPGLGLRLIYFSYDVKMKEKGDIPEGYSVSREKKERFSLILESASTNQTSMYLCASSRLRTESNQPQHFGDGTRLSIL.

In its sample, this clone was seen once. This sequence joins TRBV5-1 and TRBJ2-5; 10 positions agree with TRBD2. This CDR3 has 16 residues. V gave up 2 bases and J gave up 2 bases; unmatched junction bases: 6. The germline V gene encodes CDR1 SGHRS and CDR2 YFSETQ. The CDR3 sequence: CASSFGAGGLQETQYF. CDR3 nucleotides: TGCGCCAGCAGCTTTGGAGCGGGGGGGCTGCAAGAGACCCAGTACTTC.

This chain links TRBV7-2 with TRBJ2-7; D may be TRBD2 (6 bases). This CDR3 has 14 amino acids. The V end was cut by 3 bases, the J end by 5 bases, with 14 bases between. Germline assignment: CDR1 SGHTA and CDR2 FQGNSA. The CDR3 region has the DNA TGTGCCAGCAGCTTCTCAGCGGGCTTAGACGAGCAGTACTTC. Translating it yields CASSFSAGLDEQYF.

This clone has only a few counts. This sequence joins TRBV5-1 and TRBJ1-5; D call uncertain. The germline gives CDR1 SGHRS, CDR2 YFSETQ. V dropped 0 bases and J dropped 1 base, with 14 bases sitting between them. This CDR3 has 17 amino acids. The CDR3 nucleotides read TGCGCCAGCAGCTTGGTAGGCGGGGAGCAGAGCAATCAGCCCCAGCATTTT. Translation gives CASSLVGGEQSNQPQHF. Supplemented by reference TRBV5-1 and TRBJ1-5, the full variable domain reads KAGVTQTPRYLIKTRGQQVTLSCSPISGHRSVSWYQQTPGQGLQFLFEYFSETQRNKGNFPGRFSGRQFSNSRSEMNVSTLELGDSALYLCASSLVGGEQSNQPQHFGDGTRLSIL.

V gene TRBV3-1 (or the pseudogene TRBV3-2) combines with J gene TRBJ1-2, with 7 bases matching TRBD1. This CDR3 has 15 amino acids. Losses at the gene ends were 4 bases for V and 4 bases for J; bases not matched to a gene: 9. CDR1 is LGHDT, CDR2 YNNKEL, per germline (reference sequence). This chain's CDR3 is CASSPPLTGTYGYTF. The CDR3 DNA is TGTGCCAGCAGCCCCCCTTTGACAGGGACCTATGGCTACACCTTC.

This clone was counted a few times. The chain carries TRBV27 and TRBJ1-2, with unresolved D. The CDR3 totals 15 residues. V gave up 3 bases and J gave up 4 bases, with 15 bases separating them. Germline loops: CDR1 MNHEY, CDR2 SMNVEV (reference sequence). CDR3 loop: CASSLAGEVPYGYTF. DNA for the CDR3: TGTGCCAGCAGTTTGGCCGGGGAAGTACCCTATGGCTACACCTTC.

This chain uses TRBV6-5 with TRBJ1-5, with a tentative D call TRBD1 (5 bases). In germline, CDR1 is MNHEY, CDR2 SVGAGI. V lost 4 bases to trimming and J lost 1 base, with 11 bases between them. The CDR3 has 15 amino acids. CDR3 residues: CASSSGIGSNQPQHF. CDR3 coding DNA: TGTGCCAGCAGTTCAGGGATTGGGAGCAATCAGCCCCAGCATTTT.